These 16 T cell receptor beta chains were sequenced from one sample in a study of metastatic and nonmetastatic thyroid tumors. There were no patients who had received any treatment before thyroid surgery. TCRdb re-clonotyped the PCR reads via MiXCR. The table lists about 4,000 clones, around 21% of them singletons. The sequenced sample was tumor tissue. The receptors shown here come from a female donor with papillary thyroid cancer or a benign thyroid nodule (not recorded which). Some clones in this sample may be carry-over from other donors' samples.

This sequence joins TRBV18 and TRBJ2-2; maybe TRBD1 (7 bases). Germline CDR1 reads KGHSH; CDR2 reads LQKENI. Between the trimmed V and J ends, which lost 2 bases and 4 bases, there was a span of 11 bases. The CDR3 has 15 amino acids. DNA of the CDR3: TGTGCCAGCTCACCAACAGGGGAGGCCACCGGGGAGCTGTTTTTT. Amino acids: CASSPTGEATGELFF.

This clone qualifies as medium-sized. This chain links TRBV11-2 with TRBJ2-1; TRBD2 agrees at 13 bases. CDR3 size: 15 residues. The germline V gene has CDR1 SGHAT and CDR2 FQNNGV. J was trimmed by 7 bases and V by 5 bases; bases with no gene match: 5. CDR3 in DNA: TGTGCCAGCAGCCTACTAGCGGGAGGGCCGAATGAGCAGTTCTTC. Protein product: CASSLLAGGPNEQFF.

By share, this clone ranks as large. The chain is built from TRBV20-1 and TRBJ2-2; a possible D gene is TRBD2 (5 bases). The V gene's germline CDR1 is DFQATT and CDR2 SNEGSKA (reference sequence). Trimming removed 3 bases at V and 6 bases at J, with 8 bases between. The CDR3 is made up of 12 amino acids. CDR3 residues: CSARRDPGELFF. The CDR3 DNA follows: TGCAGTGCTAGGAGGGATCCCGGGGAGCTGTTTTTT.

The chain carries TRBV19 and TRBJ2-7, with 12 bases matching TRBD2. V was clipped by 5 bases and J by 3 bases; unmatched bases: 8. Germline V lookup: CDR1 LNHDA, CDR2 SQIVND (reference sequence). CDR3 length: 16 amino acids. DNA for the CDR3: TGTGCCAGTAGTTCGAAGACTAGCGGGAGACACTACGAGCAGTACTTC. It translates to CASSSKTSGRHYEQYF.

The sample holds a few counts of this clone. The chain employs TRBV28 and TRBJ1-5; perhaps TRBD1 as D (5 bases). Germline V lookup: CDR1 MDHEN, CDR2 SYDVKM. The germline V and J ends were trimmed by 5 bases and 6 bases, with 8 bases remaining between them. The CDR3 is 12 amino acids. DNA of the CDR3: TGTGCCAGCAGTCAGGGAGGTCAGCCCCAGCATTTT. Amino acids: CASSQGGQPQHF. Complete variable domain (other parts from reference TRBV28 and TRBJ1-5): DVKVTQSSRYLVKRTGEKVFLECVQDMDHENMFWYRQDPGLGLRLIYFSYDVKMKEKGDIPEGYSVSREKKERFSLILESASTNQTSMYLCASSQGGQPQHFGDGTRLSIL.

This clone was seen many times. This may be a read error, as it is one base from a much larger clone. The sample contains more than one DNA sequence encoding this CDR3. This chain links TRBV28 with TRBJ2-1; TRBD1 aligns across 8 bases. The germline gives CDR1 MDHEN, CDR2 SYDVKM. The CDR3 spans 15 residues. CDR3 sequence reads: CASSPNPTGVVEQFF. The CDR3, as DNA: TGCGCCAGCAGTCCGAACCCGACAGGGGTGGTTGAGCAGTTCTTC.

V and J are TRBV20-1 and TRBJ2-2; 7 nucleotides line up with TRBD1. The CDR3 sequence is 13 residues long. The trim removed 2 bases at V and 4 bases at J, leaving 1 base unmatched. Germline V CDR1 and CDR2: DFQATT, SNEGSKA (reference sequence). The CDR3 spells CSARYRGTGELFF. In DNA, the CDR3 is TGCAGTGCTAGATACAGGGGCACCGGGGAGCTGTTTTTT.

This chain joins TRBV12-3 or TRBV12-4 and TRBJ2-7; D gene unclear. CDR3 length: 14 residues. The V gene lost 6 bases and the J gene lost 1 base, with 13 bases spanning the gap. In nucleotides, the CDR3 is TGTGCCAGCAGCCCTTCGTTACAGTCCTACGAGCAGTACTTC. Amino acid sequence: CASSPSLQSYEQYF.

This chain connects TRBV6-2 or TRBV6-3 to TRBJ1-5, with 8 bases that match TRBD1. The germline CDR1 and CDR2 sequences are MNHEY and SVGEGT. The CDR3 is 15 amino acids. V shed 7 bases, J shed 0 bases, and the junction held 5 bases outside the gene matches. DNA of the CDR3: TGTGCCAGCACCTTCGACAGGGGTAGCAATCAGCCCCAGCATTTT. This codes for CASTFDRGSNQPQHF.

The chain employs TRBV6-1 and TRBJ2-1; the match to TRBD2 covers 10 bases. With 6 bases clipped from V and 2 bases from J, the junction kept 1 base outside the gene matches. The CDR3 is made up of 14 amino acids. CDR1 and CDR2 from the germline V gene are MNHNS and SASEGT. The CDR3 protein is CASRAGGPYNEQFF. The CDR3 nucleotides are TGTGCCAGCAGAGCGGGAGGGCCCTACAATGAGCAGTTCTTC.

This clone qualifies as medium-sized. V and J are TRBV9 and TRBJ1-6; D may be TRBD1 (5 bases). V was cut by 0 bases and J by 9 bases, with 13 bases left in between. Germline loops: CDR1 SGDLS, CDR2 YYNGEE. There are 15 residues in the CDR3. Here the CDR3 reads CASSVGDSSASPLHF. CDR3 sequence (DNA): TGTGCCAGCAGCGTAGGCGACAGTAGCGCTTCACCCCTCCACTTT.

V gene TRBV20-1 combines with J gene TRBJ2-7, with 12 bases identical to TRBD2. Germline CDR1 reads DFQATT; CDR2 reads SNEGSKA (reference sequence). V gave up 1 base and J gave up 1 base; unmatched junction bases: 5. This CDR3 region has 16 residues. The CDR3 DNA sequence: TGCAGTGCTAGAGTTCTAGCGGGAGGGCCTTCCTACGAGCAGTACTTC. The encoded protein is CSARVLAGGPSYEQYF.

J is TRBJ2-7 and V is TRBV2; the match to TRBD2 covers 12 bases. The germline V gene has CDR1 SNHLY and CDR2 FYNNEI. J lost 4 bases, V lost 6 bases, and 16 bases had no gene match. The CDR3 is made up of 18 amino acids. This chain's CDR3 is CASSATLAGGPLLYEQYF. The CDR3 DNA reads as TGTGCCAGCAGCGCCACGCTAGCGGGAGGGCCTTTACTTTACGAGCAGTACTTC. Based on the CDR3 plus reference TRBV2 and TRBJ2-7, the full variable domain is EPEVTQTPSHQVTQMGQEVILRCVPISNHLYFYWYRQILGQKVEFLVSFYNNEISEKSEIFDDQFSVERPDGSNFTLKIRSTKLEDSAMYFCASSATLAGGPLLYEQYFGPGTRLTVT.

In its sample, this clone was seen a few times. This chain joins TRBV12-3 or TRBV12-4 and TRBJ1-1, with a tentative D call TRBD1 (5 bases). V gave up 6 bases and J gave up 2 bases, with 16 bases separating them. The CDR3 runs 15 residues. CDR3 bases: TGTGCCAGCAGAGGGGTCGGGGGTCAAAACACTGAAGCTTTCTTT. Translated, it gives CASRGVGGQNTEAFF.

The rearrangement joins TRBV5-8 to TRBJ1-1; D remains unclear. This CDR3 spans 15 amino acids. Between the trimmed V and J ends, which lost 2 bases and 2 bases, there was a span of 13 bases. CDR1 SGHTS and CDR2 YDEGEE come from the germline V gene. The CDR3 loop reads CASSFNWAANTEAFF. CDR3 nucleotides: TGTGCCAGCAGCTTTAACTGGGCAGCCAACACTGAAGCTTTCTTT.

This clone is deemed medium-sized. The rearrangement links TRBV2 to TRBJ1-5; the D is unclear. CDR1 and CDR2 (germline): SNHLY, FYNNEI. This CDR3 contains 12 residues. V lost 0 bases to trimming and J lost 9 bases, with 6 bases between them. CDR3 sequence (DNA): TGTGCCAGCAGTGAAGCGCTTGGGCCCCAGCATTTT. It yields the protein CASSEALGPQHF.